One and the same sample provided the 6 T cell receptor beta chains below, sequenced in a study of response to subunit inactivated influenza vaccine. TCRdb redid the calling of the RT-PCR reads with MiXCR, one entry per CDR3 protein. The sample includes 800,000 to 1,000,000 distinct CDR3 sequences, about 20% seen only once; the top ten take approximately 10%. Sample: PBMCs from blood, taken more than 4 days after vaccination. The receptors were sampled from a man between 50 and 59 years old who received an inactivated influenza vaccine.

The chain carries TRBV28 and TRBJ2-7; D is unresolved. The germline V gene has CDR1 MDHEN and CDR2 SYDVKM. V dropped 4 bases and J dropped 3 bases, with 16 bases sitting between them. CDR3 length equals 15 residues. The CDR3 nucleotides are TGTGCCAGCAGTTCCGTTCGTGAAGCCAACTACGAGCAGTACTTC. It specifies CASSSVREANYEQYF.

The sample holds a few counts of this clonotype. This rearrangement joins TRBV4-1 to TRBJ2-1, with 11 bases that match TRBD2. The germline V gene encodes CDR1 MGHRA and CDR2 YSYEKL. The CDR3 runs 16 residues. Germline trimming cut 4 bases from V and 9 bases from J; bases unmatched to any gene: 11. The CDR3 DNA sequence: TGCGCCAGCAGCCTCCATTCGCTAGCGGGGGGTATTGAGCAGTTCTTC. Encoded protein: CASSLHSLAGGIEQFF.

The genes are TRBV5-6 and TRBJ2-3; 12 bases line up with TRBD2. CDR3 length: 16 amino acids. J lost 7 bases, V lost 0 bases, and 6 bases had no gene match. The V gene's germline CDR1 is SGHDT and CDR2 YYEEEE. The CDR3 is CASSLGLAGVANTQYF. CDR3 nucleotides: TGTGCCAGCAGCTTGGGACTAGCGGGAGTTGCGAATACGCAGTATTTT.

V and J are TRBV10-3 and TRBJ2-1, with 11 bases identical to TRBD2. The CDR3 consists of 15 residues. From germline, CDR1 is ENHRY and CDR2 SYGVKD. J gave up 4 bases and V 2 bases, and 1 base lay outside the gene matches. The CDR3 region has the DNA TGTGCCATCAGTGAGATAGCGGGAGGGTACAATGAGCAGTTCTTC. This translates into CAISEIAGGYNEQFF.

This clonotype was found once. The CDR3 nucleotides read TGTGCCAGCAGTTATTCCCGGGACAGGGGGCTGAGTGAGCAGTTCTTC. This encodes CASSYSRDRGLSEQFF. This chain uses TRBV6-5 with TRBJ2-1; 12 nucleotides line up with TRBD1. Germline V gene sequence: CDR1 MNHEY, CDR2 SVGAGI. The CDR3 totals 16 residues. Trimming at V came to 3 bases and at J to 9 bases, leaving 9 bases not matched to a gene.

This clonotype appeared a few times. The chain recombines TRBV20-1 with TRBJ2-7; TRBD1 matches 7 bases. Per germline, CDR1 DFQATT and CDR2 SNEGSKA (reference sequence). This CDR3 region has 11 residues. The V gene end was trimmed by 6 bases and the J gene end by 4 bases; junction bases not matched to a gene: 3. The CDR3 loop reads CSADRVYEQYF. Here the CDR3 DNA reads TGCAGTGCCGACAGGGTGTACGAGCAGTACTTC.